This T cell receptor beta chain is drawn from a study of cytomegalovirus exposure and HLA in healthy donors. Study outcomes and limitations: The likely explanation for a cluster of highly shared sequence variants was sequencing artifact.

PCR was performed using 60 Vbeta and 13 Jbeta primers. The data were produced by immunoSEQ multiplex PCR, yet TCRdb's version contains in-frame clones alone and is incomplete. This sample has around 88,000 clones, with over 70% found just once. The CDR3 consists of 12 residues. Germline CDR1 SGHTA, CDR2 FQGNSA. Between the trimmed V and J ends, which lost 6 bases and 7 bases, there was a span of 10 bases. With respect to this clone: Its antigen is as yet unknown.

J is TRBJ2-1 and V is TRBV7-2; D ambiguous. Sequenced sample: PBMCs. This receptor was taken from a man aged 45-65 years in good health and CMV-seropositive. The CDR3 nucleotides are TGTGCCAGCAGTCTTTTTCGGAATGAGCAGTTCTTC. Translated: CASSLFRNEQFF.